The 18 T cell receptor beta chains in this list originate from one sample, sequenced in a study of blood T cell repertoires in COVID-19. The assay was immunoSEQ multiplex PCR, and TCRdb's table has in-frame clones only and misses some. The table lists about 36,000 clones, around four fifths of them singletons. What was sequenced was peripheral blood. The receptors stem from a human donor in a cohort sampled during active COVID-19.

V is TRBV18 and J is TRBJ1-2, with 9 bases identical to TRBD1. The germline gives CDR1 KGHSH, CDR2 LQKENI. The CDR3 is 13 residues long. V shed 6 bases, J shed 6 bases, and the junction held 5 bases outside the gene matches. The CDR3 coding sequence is TGTGCCAGCTCCACCGGGACAGGGAATGGCTACACCTTC. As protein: CASSTGTGNGYTF.

The CDR3 sequence: CASSQGKLRGLTYNSPLHF. The CDR3 coding sequence is TGCGCCAGCAGCCAAGGGAAGCTCAGGGGGCTCACCTATAATTCACCCCTCCACTTT. J is TRBJ1-6 and V is TRBV4-3; 8 bases are shared with TRBD1. The CDR3 length is 19 residues. Germline V gene lookup returns CDR1 LGHNA and CDR2 YSLEER. The trim removed 1 base at V and 2 bases at J, leaving 10 bases unmatched.

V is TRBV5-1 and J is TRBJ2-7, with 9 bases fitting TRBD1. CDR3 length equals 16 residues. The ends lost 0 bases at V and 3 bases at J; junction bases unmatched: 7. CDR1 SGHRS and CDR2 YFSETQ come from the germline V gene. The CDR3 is CASSLDSRTGVYEQYF. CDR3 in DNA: TGCGCCAGCAGCTTGGATTCCCGGACAGGGGTCTACGAGCAGTACTTC.

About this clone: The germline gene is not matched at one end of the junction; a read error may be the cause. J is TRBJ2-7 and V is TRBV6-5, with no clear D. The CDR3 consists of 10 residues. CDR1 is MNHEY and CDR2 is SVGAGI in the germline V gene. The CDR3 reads CASSYYEQYF. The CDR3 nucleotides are TGTGCCAGCAGCTACTACGAGCAGTACTTC.

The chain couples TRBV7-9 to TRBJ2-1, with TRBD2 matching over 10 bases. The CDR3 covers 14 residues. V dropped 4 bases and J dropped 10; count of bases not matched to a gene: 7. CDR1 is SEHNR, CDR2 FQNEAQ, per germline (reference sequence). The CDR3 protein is CASSSSGGAREQFF. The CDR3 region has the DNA TGTGCCAGCAGCTCCAGCGGGGGGGCTCGGGAGCAGTTCTTC. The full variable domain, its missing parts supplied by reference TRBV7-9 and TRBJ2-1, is DTGVSQNPRHKITKRGQNVTFRCDPISEHNRLYWYRQTLGQGPEFLTYFQNEAQLEKSRLLSDRFSAERPKGSFSTLEIQRTEQGDSAMYLCASSSSGGAREQFFGPGTRLTVL.

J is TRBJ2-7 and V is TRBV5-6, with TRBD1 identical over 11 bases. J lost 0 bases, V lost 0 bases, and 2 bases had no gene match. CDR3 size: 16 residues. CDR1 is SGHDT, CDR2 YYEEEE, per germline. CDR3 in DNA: TGTGCCAGCAGCTTGGTGGGACAGGGGGACTCCTACGAGCAGTACTTC. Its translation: CASSLVGQGDSYEQYF. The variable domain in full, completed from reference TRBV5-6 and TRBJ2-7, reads DAGVTQSPTHLIKTRGQQVTLRCSPKSGHDTVSWYQQALGQGPQFIFQYYEEEERQRGNFPDRFSGHQFPNYSSELNVNALLLGDSALYLCASSLVGQGDSYEQYFGPGTRLTVT.

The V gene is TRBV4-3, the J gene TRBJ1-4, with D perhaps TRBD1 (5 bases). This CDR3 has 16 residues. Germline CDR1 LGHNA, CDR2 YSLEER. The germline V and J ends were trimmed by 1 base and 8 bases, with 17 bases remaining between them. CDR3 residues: CASSQVSRRVREKLFF. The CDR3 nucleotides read TGCGCCAGCAGCCAAGTGTCGCGCAGGGTTCGGGAAAAACTGTTTTTT.

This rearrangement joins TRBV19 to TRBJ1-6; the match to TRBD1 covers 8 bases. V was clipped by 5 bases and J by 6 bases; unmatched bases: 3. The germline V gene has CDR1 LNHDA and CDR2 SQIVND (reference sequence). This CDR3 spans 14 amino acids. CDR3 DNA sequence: TGTGCCAGTAGTCCAGGACAGGGTAATTCACCCCTCCACTTT. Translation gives CASSPGQGNSPLHF.

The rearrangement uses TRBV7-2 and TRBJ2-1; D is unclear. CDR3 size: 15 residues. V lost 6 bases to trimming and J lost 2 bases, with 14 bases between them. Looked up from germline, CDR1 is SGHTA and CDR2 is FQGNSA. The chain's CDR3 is CASSSVFTPYNEQFF. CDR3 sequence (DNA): TGTGCCAGCAGTTCAGTTTTTACCCCCTACAATGAGCAGTTCTTC.

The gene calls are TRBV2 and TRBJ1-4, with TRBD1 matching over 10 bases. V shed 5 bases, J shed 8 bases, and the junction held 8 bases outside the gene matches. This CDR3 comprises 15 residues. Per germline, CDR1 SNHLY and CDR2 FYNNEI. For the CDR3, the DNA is TGTGCCAGCAGTAGAGGACAGGGGGTTTGGGAAAAACTGTTTTTT. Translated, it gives CASSRGQGVWEKLFF.

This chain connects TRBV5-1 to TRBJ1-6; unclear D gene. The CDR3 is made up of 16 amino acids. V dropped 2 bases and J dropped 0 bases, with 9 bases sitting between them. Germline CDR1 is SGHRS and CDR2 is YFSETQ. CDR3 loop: CASSLEGSSYNSPLHF. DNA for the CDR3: TGCGCCAGCAGCTTAGAAGGGAGCTCCTATAATTCACCCCTCCACTTT.

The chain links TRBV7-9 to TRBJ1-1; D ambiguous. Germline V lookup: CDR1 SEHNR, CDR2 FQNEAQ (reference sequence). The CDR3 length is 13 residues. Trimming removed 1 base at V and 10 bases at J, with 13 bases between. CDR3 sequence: CASSLELPSGAFF. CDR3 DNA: TGTGCCAGCAGCTTAGAACTGCCTTCGGGAGCTTTCTTT.

The CDR3 loop reads CASSLSRGVEPQHF. The CDR3 DNA is TGTGCCAGCAGTTTATCGCGGGGTGTTGAGCCCCAGCATTTT. The chain joins TRBV27 to TRBJ1-5; D remains ambiguous. The CDR3 loop spans 14 amino acids. Trimming removed 0 bases from V and 8 bases from J, with 11 bases in between. The germline CDR1 and CDR2 sequences are MNHEY and SMNVEV (reference sequence).

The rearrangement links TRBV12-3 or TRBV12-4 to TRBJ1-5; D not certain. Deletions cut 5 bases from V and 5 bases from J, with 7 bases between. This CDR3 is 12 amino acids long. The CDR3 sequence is CASSPYYQPQHF. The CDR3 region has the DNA TGTGCCAGCAGTCCCTATTATCAGCCCCAGCATTTT.

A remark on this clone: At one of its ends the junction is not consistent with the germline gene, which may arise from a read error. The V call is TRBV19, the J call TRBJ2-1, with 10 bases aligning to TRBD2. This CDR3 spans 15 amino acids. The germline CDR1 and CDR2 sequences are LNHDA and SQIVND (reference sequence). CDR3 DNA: TGTGCCAGCAAGCTAGCGGGGGCATCCTATAATGAGCAGTTCTTC. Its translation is CASKLAGASYNEQFF. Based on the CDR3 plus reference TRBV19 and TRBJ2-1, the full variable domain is DGGITQSPKYLFRKEGQNVTLSCEQNLNHDAMYWYRQDPGQGLRLIYYSQIVNDFQKGDIAEGYSVSREKKESFPLTVTSAQKNPTAFYLCASKLAGASYNEQFFGPGTRLTVL.

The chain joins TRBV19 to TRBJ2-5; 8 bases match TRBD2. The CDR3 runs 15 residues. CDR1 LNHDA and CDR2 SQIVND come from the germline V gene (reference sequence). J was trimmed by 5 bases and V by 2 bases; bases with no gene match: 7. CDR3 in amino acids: CASSIRSGGAETQYF. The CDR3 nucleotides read TGTGCCAGTAGTATAAGAAGCGGGGGTGCCGAGACCCAGTACTTC.

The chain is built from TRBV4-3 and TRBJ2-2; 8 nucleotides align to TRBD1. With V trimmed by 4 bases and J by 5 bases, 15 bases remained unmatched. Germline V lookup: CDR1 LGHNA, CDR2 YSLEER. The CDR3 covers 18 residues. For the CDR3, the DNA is TGCGCCAGCAGCCGGGGTAGCAGGGGGCGAGGGAGAACCGGGGAGCTGTTTTTT. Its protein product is CASSRGSRGRGRTGELFF.

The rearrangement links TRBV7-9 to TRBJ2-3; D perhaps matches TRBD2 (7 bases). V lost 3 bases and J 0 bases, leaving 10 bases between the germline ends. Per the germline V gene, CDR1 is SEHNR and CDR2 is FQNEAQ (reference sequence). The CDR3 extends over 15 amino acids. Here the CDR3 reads CASSFRGASTDTQYF. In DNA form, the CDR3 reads TGTGCCAGCAGCTTTCGGGGGGCTAGCACAGATACGCAGTATTTT.